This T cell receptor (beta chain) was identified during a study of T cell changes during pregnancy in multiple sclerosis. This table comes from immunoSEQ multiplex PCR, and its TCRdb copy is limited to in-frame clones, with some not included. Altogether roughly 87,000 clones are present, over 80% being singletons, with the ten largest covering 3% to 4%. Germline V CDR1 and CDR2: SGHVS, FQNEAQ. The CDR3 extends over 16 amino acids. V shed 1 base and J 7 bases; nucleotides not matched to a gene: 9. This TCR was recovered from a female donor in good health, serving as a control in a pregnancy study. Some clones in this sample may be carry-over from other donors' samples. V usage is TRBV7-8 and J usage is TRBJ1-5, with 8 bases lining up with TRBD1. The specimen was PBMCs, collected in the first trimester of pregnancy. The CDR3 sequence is CASSLVWGQAGQPQHF. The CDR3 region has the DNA TGTGCCAGCAGCTTAGTGTGGGGACAGGCTGGCCAGCCCCAGCATTTT. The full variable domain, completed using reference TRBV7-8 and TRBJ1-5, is GAGVSQSPRYKVAKRGQDVALRCDPISGHVSLFWYQQALGQGPEFLTYFQNEAQLDKSGLPSDRFFAERPEGSVSTLKIQRTQQEDSAVYLCASSLVWGQAGQPQHFGDGTRLSIL.